A single sample gave rise to the 19 T cell receptor beta chains below, sequenced in a study of breast tumors, draining lymph nodes, adjacent tissues. Breast cancer patients provided tissue from their axillary draining lymph nodes. TCRdb independently ran MiXCR on the multiplex PCR reads; one entry per CDR3 protein. The table lists 150,000 to 250,000 distinct CDR3 sequences, approximately 30% of them singletons, with approximately 4.3% in the top ten. Specimen: axillary lymph node tissue. These receptors were collected from a female donor with breast cancer. Some clones in this sample may be carry-over from other donors' samples.

The rearrangement uses TRBV20-1 and TRBJ1-5; possible D gene TRBD1, 5 bases. CDR1 and CDR2 (germline): DFQATT, SNEGSKA (reference sequence). The CDR3 is made up of 18 amino acids. V lost 6 bases, J lost 0 bases, and 24 bases lay in between. CDR3 nucleotides: TGCAGTGCCCTACAATTAGGGACTTTCGCCTCTAGCAATCAGCCCCAGCATTTT. Protein: CSALQLGTFASSNQPQHF.

This clonotype was picked up many times. The chain has TRBV7-9 and TRBJ1-3; 7 bases agree with TRBD1. V trimming: 1 base; J trimming: 4 bases; junction bases outside the gene matches: 4. The germline CDR1 and CDR2 sequences are SEHNR and FQNEAQ (reference sequence). The CDR3 is made up of 15 amino acids. The DNA for the CDR3 is TGTGCCAGCAGCTTAGGACAGGGAGGCGGAAACACCATATATTTT. It yields the protein CASSLGQGGGNTIYF.

This clonotype was detected many times. The V and J genes are TRBV3-1 and TRBJ1-3, with unresolved D. Trimming stripped 7 bases from V and 3 bases from J, with 4 bases between. CDR3 length: 11 amino acids. Germline V lookup: CDR1 LGHDT, CDR2 YNNKEL (reference sequence). The CDR3 protein is CASMRGNTIYF. DNA for the CDR3: TGTGCCAGCATGCGTGGAAACACCATATATTTT.

The V gene is TRBV15, the J gene TRBJ2-1, with TRBD2 matching 7 bases. The CDR3 totals 16 residues. Germline CDR1 LNHNV, CDR2 YYDKDF (reference sequence). V lost 3 bases to trimming and J lost 6 bases; unmatched junction nucleotides: 11. CDR3 sequence reads: CATSSLGDYRGNEQFF. DNA for the CDR3: TGTGCCACCAGCAGCTTGGGGGACTACCGGGGCAATGAGCAGTTCTTC.

Many counts were recorded for this clonotype. The gene calls are TRBV7-9 and TRBJ2-3; D is unclear. The V end was cut by 1 base, the J end by 3 bases, with 8 bases between. Germline CDR1 is SEHNR and CDR2 is FQNEAQ (reference sequence). The CDR3 loop spans 14 amino acids. The CDR3 DNA sequence: TGTGCCAGCAGCTTAGAACCCGGTACAGATACGCAGTATTTT. It codes for CASSLEPGTDTQYF.

CDR3 in amino acids: CASSEALRWDSLDTQYF. In nucleotides, the CDR3 is TGTGCCAGCAGTGAAGCGCTTCGGTGGGACAGCCTCGATACGCAGTATTTT. The chain is built from TRBV6-1 and TRBJ2-3; 7 bases align to TRBD1. The CDR3 contains 17 residues. Germline-derived CDR1 and CDR2 are MNHNS and SASEGT. The V gene end was trimmed by 0 bases and the J gene end by 6 bases; junction bases not matched to a gene: 12.

Details on this clonotype: A much bigger clone sits one base away, suggesting this may be a read error. V gene TRBV5-6 combines with J gene TRBJ2-5; TRBD1 matches at 9 bases. Germline V gene lookup returns CDR1 SGHDT and CDR2 YYEEEE. This CDR3 region has 13 residues. The CDR3 DNA follows: TGTGCCAGCAGATCGGACAGGGGAGAGGCCCAGTACTTC. Protein: CASRSDRGEAQYF.

About this clonotype: This may arise from a read error, as a much more abundant clone is one base away. For the CDR3, the DNA is TGTGCCTGGGCCGTAGGAGGCCACTCTGGAGACACCATATATTTT. This encodes CAWAVGGHSGDTIYF. The chain couples TRBV30 to TRBJ1-3; D ambiguous. Germline V gene sequence: CDR1 GTSNPN, CDR2 SVGIG (reference sequence). The CDR3 is 15 amino acids.

Concerning this clonotype itself: This may stem from a read error, because a much larger clone lies one nucleotide away. The rearrangement uses TRBV9 and TRBJ2-1; 8 bases fit TRBD2. The CDR3 loop spans 16 amino acids. The germline V gene encodes CDR1 SGDLS and CDR2 YYNGEE. The CDR3 sequence is CASSFSGVPSYNAQFF. CDR3 bases: TGTGCCAGCAGCTTTAGCGGGGTGCCCTCCTACAATGCGCAGTTCTTC.

This clonotype was found many times. This rearrangement joins TRBV6-4 to TRBJ1-6, with 9 bases identical to TRBD1. J was trimmed by 6 bases and V by 5 bases; bases with no gene match: 2. Germline V gene data show CDR1 as MRHNA and CDR2 as SNTAGT. This CDR3 has 14 amino acids. CDR3: CASSKQGANSPLHF. The CDR3 DNA sequence: TGTGCCAGCAGTAAACAGGGGGCTAATTCACCCCTCCACTTT.

The CDR3 reads CAWSGFGWGETQYF. CDR3 bases: TGTGCCTGGAGTGGGTTCGGGTGGGGGGAGACCCAGTACTTC. V is TRBV30 and J is TRBJ2-5, with D perhaps assigned TRBD1 or TRBD2 (5 bases each). Per germline, CDR1 GTSNPN and CDR2 SVGIG (reference sequence). This CDR3 spans 14 amino acids. V lost 1 base, J lost 5 bases, and 14 bases lay in between.

Comment on this clonotype: The conserved phenylalanine or tryptophan normally closing the CDR3 is absent here, so this likely arose from a read error. The rearrangement uses TRBV11-2 and TRBJ1-2; the D gene is possibly TRBD1 (5 bases). V was pared by 2 bases and J by 6 bases, with 19 bases between. The length of the CDR3 is 16 residues. The germline V gene has CDR1 SGHAT and CDR2 FQNNGV. In nucleotides, the CDR3 is TGTGCCAGCAGCTTAACCAGGAGGGGAGGGGCTCATGGCTACACCCTC. As protein: CASSLTRRGGAHGYTL.

The chain recombines TRBV6-2 or TRBV6-3 with TRBJ2-5; weak D call: TRBD2 (5 bases). The J call may be mistaken, given a closer DNA end match to TRBJ2-1. This CDR3 region has 11 residues. CDR1 MNHEY and CDR2 SVGEGT come from the germline V gene. The CDR3 is CASSHSGEQFF. As DNA, the CDR3 is TGTGCCAGCAGCCACAGCGGTGAGCAGTTCTTC.

This clonotype showed up just a few times. The CDR3 reads CASSQGDWEDTQYF. CDR3 coding DNA: TGTGCCAGCAGCCAAGGGGACTGGGAAGATACGCAGTATTTT. The genes are TRBV3-1 and TRBJ2-3, with a tentative D call TRBD2 (6 bases). In germline, CDR1 is LGHDT, CDR2 YNNKEL (reference sequence). The CDR3 totals 14 residues. V lost 1 base, J lost 5 bases, and 10 bases lay in between.

This clonotype was detected ten times or more. This chain joins TRBV7-2 and TRBJ2-5; D gene unclear. Germline CDR1 reads SGHTA; CDR2 reads FQGNSA. V lost 1 base and J 1 base, leaving 10 bases between the germline ends. The CDR3 length is 15 residues. In DNA, the CDR3 is TGTGCCAGCAGCTTAGGTTTAAGTTCCCAAGAGACCCAGTACTTC. This encodes CASSLGLSSQETQYF.

This clonotype was recorded a few times. This could be a read error, since a much larger clone is one nucleotide away. This sequence joins TRBV6-1 and TRBJ2-3; no clear D gene. This CDR3 has 15 residues. CDR1 MNHNS and CDR2 SASEGT come from the germline V gene. Trimming took off 5 bases at V and 2 bases at J, with 14 bases between the two ends. The CDR3: CASSHSEQPTDTQYF. CDR3 DNA sequence: TGTGCCAGCAGTCACTCTGAACAGCCCACAGATACGCAGTATTTT.

Concerning this clonotype itself: At one end the junction does not follow the germline gene, possibly because of a read error. The rearrangement links TRBV9 to TRBJ1-1; D unresolved. Germline-derived CDR1 and CDR2 are SGDLS and YYNGEE. CDR3 length: 13 amino acids. Written as DNA, the CDR3 is TGTGCCGGCAGCGAACGAGAGTACACTGAAGCTTTCTTT. It specifies CAGSEREYTEAFF.

This clonotype was recorded many times. The V and J genes are TRBV30 and TRBJ1-2; tentative D call: TRBD1 (6 bases). The length of the CDR3 is 14 residues. CDR1 GTSNPN and CDR2 SVGIG come from the germline V gene (reference sequence). The V gene lost 1 base and the J gene lost 3 bases, with 12 bases spanning the gap. Written as DNA, the CDR3 is TGTGCCTGGAGTGGCCGGAGGGGGGACTATGGCTACACCTTC. It is translated as CAWSGRRGDYGYTF.

As for this clonotype: The conserved phenylalanine or tryptophan normally closing the CDR3 is absent here, so this likely arose from a read error. V is TRBV10-2 and J is TRBJ2-3; 14 bases are shared with TRBD2. Germline V gene lookup returns CDR1 WSHSY and CDR2 SAAADI. The CDR3 extends over 15 amino acids. The CDR3 DNA follows: TGCACCAGCAGCCGACTAGCGGGAGGGTCAGATACGCAGTATCTT. It codes for CTSSRLAGGSDTQYL.